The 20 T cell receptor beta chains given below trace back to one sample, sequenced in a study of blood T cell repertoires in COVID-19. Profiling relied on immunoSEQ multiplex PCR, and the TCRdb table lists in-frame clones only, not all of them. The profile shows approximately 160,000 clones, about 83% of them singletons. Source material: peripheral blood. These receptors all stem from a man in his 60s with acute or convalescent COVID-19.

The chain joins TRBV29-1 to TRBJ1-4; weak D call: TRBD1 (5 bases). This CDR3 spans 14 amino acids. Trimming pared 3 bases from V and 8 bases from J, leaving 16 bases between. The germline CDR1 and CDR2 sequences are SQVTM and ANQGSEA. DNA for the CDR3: TGCAGCGTTGACCCCCGGGCCCGGGGGGAAAAACTGTTTTTT. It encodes CSVDPRARGEKLFF.

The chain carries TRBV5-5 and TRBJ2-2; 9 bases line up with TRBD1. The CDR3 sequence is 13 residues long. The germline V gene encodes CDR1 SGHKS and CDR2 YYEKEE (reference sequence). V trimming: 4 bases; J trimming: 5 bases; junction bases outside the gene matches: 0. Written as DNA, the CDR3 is TGTGCCAGCAGCGGACAGGGGACCGGGGAGCTGTTTTTT. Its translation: CASSGQGTGELFF.

In nucleotides, the CDR3 is TGTGCCAGCAGCCCCTACCCGACAGGCAACAATGAGCAGTTCTTC. This translates into CASSPYPTGNNEQFF. This sequence joins TRBV4-2 and TRBJ2-1; a possible D gene is TRBD1 (6 bases). CDR1 is LGHNA and CDR2 is YNFKEQ in the germline V gene. Trimming removed 4 bases at V and 5 bases at J, with 15 bases between. The CDR3 contains 15 residues.

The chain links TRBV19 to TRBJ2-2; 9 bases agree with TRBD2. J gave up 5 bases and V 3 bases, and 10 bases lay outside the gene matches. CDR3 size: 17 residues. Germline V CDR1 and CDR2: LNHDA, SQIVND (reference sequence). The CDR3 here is CASSINPRGGQTGELFF. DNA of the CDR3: TGTGCCAGTAGTATCAACCCGCGGGGGGGGCAGACCGGGGAGCTGTTTTTT.

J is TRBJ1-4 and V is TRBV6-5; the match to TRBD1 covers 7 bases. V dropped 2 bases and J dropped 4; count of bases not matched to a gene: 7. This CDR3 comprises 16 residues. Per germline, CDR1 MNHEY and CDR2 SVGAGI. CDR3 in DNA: TGTGCCAGCAGTTACCGGGGCAGGGGGTATAATGAAAAACTGTTTTTT. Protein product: CASSYRGRGYNEKLFF.

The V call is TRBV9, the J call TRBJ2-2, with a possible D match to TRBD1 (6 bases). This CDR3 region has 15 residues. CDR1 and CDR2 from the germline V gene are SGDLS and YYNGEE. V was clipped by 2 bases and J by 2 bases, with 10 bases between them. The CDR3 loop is CASSVYRANTGELFF. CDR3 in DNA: TGTGCCAGCAGCGTGTACAGGGCCAACACCGGGGAGCTGTTTTTT.

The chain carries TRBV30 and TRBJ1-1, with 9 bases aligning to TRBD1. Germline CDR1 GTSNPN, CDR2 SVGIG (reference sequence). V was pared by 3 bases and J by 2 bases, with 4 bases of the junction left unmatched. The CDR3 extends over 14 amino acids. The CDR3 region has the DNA TGTGCCTGGAGGGGGACAGGGCAAAACACTGAAGCTTTCTTT. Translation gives CAWRGTGQNTEAFF. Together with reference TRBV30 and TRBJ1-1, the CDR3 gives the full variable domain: SQTIHQWPATLVQPVGSPLSLECTVEGTSNPNLYWYRQAAGRGLQLLFYSVGIGQISSEVPQNLSASRPQDRQFILSSKKLLLSDSGFYLCAWRGTGQNTEAFFGQGTRLTVV.

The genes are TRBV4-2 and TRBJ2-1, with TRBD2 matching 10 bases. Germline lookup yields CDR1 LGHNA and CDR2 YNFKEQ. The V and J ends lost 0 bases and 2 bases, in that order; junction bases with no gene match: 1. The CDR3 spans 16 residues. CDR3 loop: CASSQDTSGAYNEQFF. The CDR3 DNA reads TGTGCCAGCAGCCAAGATACTAGCGGGGCCTACAATGAGCAGTTCTTC.

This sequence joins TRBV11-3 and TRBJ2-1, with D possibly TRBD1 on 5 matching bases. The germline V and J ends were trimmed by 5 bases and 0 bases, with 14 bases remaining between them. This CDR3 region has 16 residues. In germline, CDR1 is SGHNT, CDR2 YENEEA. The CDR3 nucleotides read TGTGCCAGCAGCAAAAGGGGATTCAGCTCCTACAATGAGCAGTTCTTC. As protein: CASSKRGFSSYNEQFF.

The CDR3 region is CASSAAQGRATYEQYF. In nucleotides, the CDR3 is TGTGCCAGCAGTGCCGCTCAGGGGAGGGCCACCTACGAGCAGTACTTC. The gene calls are TRBV6-2 or TRBV6-3 and TRBJ2-7, with D tentatively TRBD2 (7 bases). Germline V gene data show CDR1 as MNHEY and CDR2 as SVGEGT. CDR3 length: 16 amino acids. V was trimmed by 5 bases and J by 2 bases, leaving 19 bases between them.

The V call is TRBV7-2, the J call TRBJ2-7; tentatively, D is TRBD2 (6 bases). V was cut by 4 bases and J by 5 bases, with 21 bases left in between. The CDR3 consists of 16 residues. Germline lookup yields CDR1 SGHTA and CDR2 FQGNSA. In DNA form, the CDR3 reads TGTGCCAGCAGCTCCCAGCGGGCCCCGCCTCTGAACGAGCAGTACTTC. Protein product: CASSSQRAPPLNEQYF.

CDR3 in amino acids: CASSLGGQAYNEQFF. CDR3 in DNA: TGTGCCAGCAGCTTAGGCGGACAGGCGTACAATGAGCAGTTCTTC. This chain joins TRBV11-3 and TRBJ2-1; 7 bases fit TRBD1. The CDR3 extends over 15 amino acids. Germline CDR1 is SGHNT and CDR2 is YENEEA. With V trimmed by 1 base and J by 4 bases, 4 bases remained unmatched.

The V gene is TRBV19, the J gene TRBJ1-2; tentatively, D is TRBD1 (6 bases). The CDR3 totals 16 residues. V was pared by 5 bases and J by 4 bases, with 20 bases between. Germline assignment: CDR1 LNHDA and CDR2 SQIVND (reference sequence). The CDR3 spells CASSPPFGQRTYGYTF. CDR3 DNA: TGTGCCAGTAGTCCCCCCTTCGGACAGCGAACCTATGGCTACACCTTC.

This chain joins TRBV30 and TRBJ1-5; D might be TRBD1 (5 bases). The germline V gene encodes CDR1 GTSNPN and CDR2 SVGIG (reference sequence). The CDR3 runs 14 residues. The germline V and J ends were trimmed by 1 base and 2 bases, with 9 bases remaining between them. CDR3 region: CAWSGGGGNQPQHF. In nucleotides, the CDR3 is TGTGCCTGGAGTGGGGGCGGAGGCAATCAGCCCCAGCATTTT.

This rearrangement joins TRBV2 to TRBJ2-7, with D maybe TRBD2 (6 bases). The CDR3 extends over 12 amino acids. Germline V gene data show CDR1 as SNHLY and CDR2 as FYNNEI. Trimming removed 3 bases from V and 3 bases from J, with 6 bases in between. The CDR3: CASSEGLYEQYF. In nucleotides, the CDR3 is TGTGCCAGCAGTGAGGGACTCTACGAGCAGTACTTC.

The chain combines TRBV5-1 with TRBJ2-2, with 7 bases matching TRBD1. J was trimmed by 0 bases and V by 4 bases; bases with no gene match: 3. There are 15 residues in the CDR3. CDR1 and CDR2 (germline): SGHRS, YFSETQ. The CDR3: CASSRDSPNTGELFF. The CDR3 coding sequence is TGCGCCAGCAGCCGGGACAGCCCGAACACCGGGGAGCTGTTTTTT. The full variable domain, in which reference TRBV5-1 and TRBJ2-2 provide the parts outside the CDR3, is KAGVTQTPRYLIKTRGQQVTLSCSPISGHRSVSWYQQTPGQGLQFLFEYFSETQRNKGNFPGRFSGRQFSNSRSEMNVSTLELGDSALYLCASSRDSPNTGELFFGEGSRLTVL.

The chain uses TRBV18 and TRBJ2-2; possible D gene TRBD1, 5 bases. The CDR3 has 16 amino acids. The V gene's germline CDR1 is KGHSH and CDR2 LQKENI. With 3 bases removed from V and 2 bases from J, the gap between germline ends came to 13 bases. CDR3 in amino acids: CASSPAQGANTGELFF. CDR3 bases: TGTGCCAGCTCACCGGCTCAAGGGGCCAACACCGGGGAGCTGTTTTTT.

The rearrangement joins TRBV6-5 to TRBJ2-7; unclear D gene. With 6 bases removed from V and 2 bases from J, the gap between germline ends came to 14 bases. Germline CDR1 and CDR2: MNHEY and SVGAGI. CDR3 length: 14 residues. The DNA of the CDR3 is TGTGCCAGCAGCCATGACATCTACCCCTACGAGCAGTACTTC. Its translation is CASSHDIYPYEQYF.

The CDR3 spells CASSLGGAGGYTF. Here the CDR3 DNA reads TGTGCCAGCAGTTTAGGGGGCGCGGGTGGCTACACCTTC. The V gene is TRBV28, the J gene TRBJ1-2; maybe TRBD1 (6 bases). CDR3 length: 13 amino acids. Germline V gene sequence: CDR1 MDHEN, CDR2 SYDVKM. V shed 2 bases and J shed 7 bases, with 11 bases lying between them.

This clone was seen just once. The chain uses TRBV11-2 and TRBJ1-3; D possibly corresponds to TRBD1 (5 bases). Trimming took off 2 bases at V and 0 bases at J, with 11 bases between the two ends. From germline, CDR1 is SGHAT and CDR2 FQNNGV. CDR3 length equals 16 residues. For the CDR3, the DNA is TGTGCCAGCAGCTTAACACAGGCCAGCTCTGGAAACACCATATATTTT. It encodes CASSLTQASSGNTIYF. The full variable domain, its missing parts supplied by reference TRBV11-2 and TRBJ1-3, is EAGVAQSPRYKIIEKRQSVAFWCNPISGHATLYWYQQILGQGPKLLIQFQNNGVVDDSQLPKDRFSAERLKGVDSTLKIQPAKLEDSAVYLCASSLTQASSGNTIYFGEGSWLTVV.